A single sample gave rise to the 3 T cell receptor beta chains below, sequenced in a study of Tregs in tolerant kidney transplant recipients. Sequenced by immunoSEQ multiplex PCR; TCRdb stores in-frame clones only, minus some. There are approximately 93,000 clones in the sample; roughly 93% occur only once, and 0.46% lies in the top ten. The sequenced sample was CD4+ T cells from blood, obtained before the transplant. All receptors come from a human donor who received a combined kidney and bone marrow transplant.

Only one count was recorded for this clone. V usage is TRBV29-1 and J usage is TRBJ2-3; 8 nucleotides agree with TRBD1. V lost 4 bases and J lost 4; bases outside the gene matches: 4. The length of the CDR3 is 13 residues. Germline values: CDR1 SQVTM, CDR2 ANQGSEA. The CDR3 bases are TGCAGCGTTGGGACAGGGCCGGCAGATACGCAGTATTTT. Translated: CSVGTGPADTQYF.

This clone occurred once. The CDR3: CASSMGQGAGTGELFF. The CDR3 bases are TGTGCCAGTAGTATGGGACAGGGGGCTGGCACCGGGGAGCTGTTTTTT. The V and J genes are TRBV19 and TRBJ2-2; TRBD1 aligns across 12 bases. This CDR3 region has 16 residues. V was pared by 3 bases and J by 4 bases, with 3 bases of the junction left unmatched. Germline CDR1 LNHDA, CDR2 SQIVND (reference sequence).

The CDR3, as DNA: TGTGCCAGCAGCTTGCGGAGTGGTAAAGCTTTCTTT. Its protein product is CASSLRSGKAFF. The J gene is TRBJ1-1, the V gene TRBV7-9; D not certain. Trimming took off 3 bases at V and 9 bases at J, with 11 bases between the two ends. Germline loops: CDR1 SEHNR, CDR2 FQNEAQ (reference sequence). The CDR3 has 12 residues.